Detailed here is one T cell receptor (beta chain). This entry is derived from a study of cytomegalovirus exposure and HLA in healthy donors. Primers: 60 Vbeta forward and 13 Jbeta reverse. The data were produced by immunoSEQ multiplex PCR, yet TCRdb's version contains in-frame clones alone and is incomplete. Here the sample spans roughly 120,000 clones, about 80% being singletons. The CDR3 runs to 12 residues. Germline loops: CDR1 SGHNT, CDR2 YYREEE (reference sequence). The ends lost 7 bases at V and 3 bases at J; junction bases unmatched: 2. V usage is TRBV5-4 and J usage is TRBJ2-7; 9 bases are shared with TRBD1. This clonotype was sampled from a human donor in good health. Sequenced material: PBMCs. The chain's CDR3 is CASPDRGYEQYF. The CDR3 DNA reads TGTGCCAGCCCGGACAGGGGCTACGAGCAGTACTTC.